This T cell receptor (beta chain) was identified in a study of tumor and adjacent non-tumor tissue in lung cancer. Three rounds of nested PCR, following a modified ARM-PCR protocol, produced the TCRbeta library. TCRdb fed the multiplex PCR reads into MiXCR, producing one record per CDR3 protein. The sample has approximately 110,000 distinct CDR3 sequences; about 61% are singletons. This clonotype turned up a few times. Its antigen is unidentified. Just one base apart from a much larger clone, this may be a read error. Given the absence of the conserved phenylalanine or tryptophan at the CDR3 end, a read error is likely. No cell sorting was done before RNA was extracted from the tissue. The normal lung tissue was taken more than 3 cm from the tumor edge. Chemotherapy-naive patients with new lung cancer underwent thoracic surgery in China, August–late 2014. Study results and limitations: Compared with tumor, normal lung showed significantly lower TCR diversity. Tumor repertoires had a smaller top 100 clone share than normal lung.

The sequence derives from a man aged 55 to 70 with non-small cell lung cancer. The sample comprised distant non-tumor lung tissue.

The CDR3 loop reads CASSIDTRGNSPLHY. The CDR3 DNA reads TGTGCCAGCAGCATCGACACCCGGGGTAATTCACCCCTCCACTAT. The chain couples TRBV7-8 to TRBJ1-6; D gene unclear. V lost 5 bases to trimming and J lost 6 bases, with 14 bases between them. The germline V gene has CDR1 SGHVS and CDR2 FQNEAQ. CDR3 length: 15 residues.